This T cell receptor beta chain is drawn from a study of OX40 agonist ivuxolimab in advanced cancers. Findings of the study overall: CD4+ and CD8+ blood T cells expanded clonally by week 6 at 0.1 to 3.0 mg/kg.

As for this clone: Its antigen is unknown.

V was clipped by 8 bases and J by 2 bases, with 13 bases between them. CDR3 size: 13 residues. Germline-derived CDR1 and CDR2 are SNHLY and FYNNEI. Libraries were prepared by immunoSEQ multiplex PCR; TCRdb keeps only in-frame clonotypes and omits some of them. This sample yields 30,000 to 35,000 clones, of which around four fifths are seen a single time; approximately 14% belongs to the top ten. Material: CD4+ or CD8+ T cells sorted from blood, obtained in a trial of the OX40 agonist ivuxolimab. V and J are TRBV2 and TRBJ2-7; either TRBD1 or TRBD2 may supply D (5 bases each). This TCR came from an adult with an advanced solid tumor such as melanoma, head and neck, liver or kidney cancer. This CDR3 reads CASGGTATYEQYF. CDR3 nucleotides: TGTGCCAGCGGGGGAACCGCCACCTACGAGCAGTACTTC.